A single T cell receptor beta chain is shown here with its context. Its antigen is as yet unknown. TCRdb keeps only in-frame clones here, not all; method: immunoSEQ multiplex PCR. This sample has around 70,000 clones, with 85% to 95% found just once. This sample stems from a study of cytomegalovirus exposure and HLA in healthy donors. Study at large: According to later analysis, the same platform produced the 120 or so validation and some 680 first-cohort repertoires. Overall study results and limits: Reports showed the classifier diagnosing cytomegalovirus status with high specificity and sensitivity.

This CDR3 spans 19 amino acids. Germline V gene data show CDR1 as MNHEY and CDR2 as SMNVEV (reference sequence). Trimming removed 3 bases at V and 5 bases at J, with 25 bases between. This clonotype originated in a woman younger than 35 in good health and CMV-seropositive. V gene TRBV27 combines with J gene TRBJ2-2; tentative D call: TRBD2 (6 bases). The source material was PBMCs. The DNA for the CDR3 is TGTGCCAGCAGTTTCTTGTTAAGGGGCCACCCGGGGGATACCGGGGAGCTGTTTTTT. Its protein is CASSFLLRGHPGDTGELFF.